This TCR beta chain was found in a study of shared clonotypes between healthy human individuals. Study findings and constraints: Inspection by rarefaction showed sorted-subset sequencing to be incomplete despite large depth.

Naive CD8 cells lacked CD45RO and underwent positive selection for CCR7, leaving out terminally differentiated effector memory CD45RA+ cells. This was a deep-level run. Libraries were prepared by immunoSEQ multiplex PCR; TCRdb keeps only in-frame clonotypes and omits some of them. The sample contains about 2.2 million clones, about 93% of which appear only once. A word on this clone: What it recognizes is unknown.

The CDR3 is 13 residues long. In germline, CDR1 is ENHRY, CDR2 SYGVKD. Between the trimmed V and J ends, which lost 6 bases and 4 bases, there was a span of 12 bases. The sequenced material came from naive CD8+ T cells from PBMCs. The origin of this receptor is a young man in good health. Some clones in this sample may be carry-over from other donors' samples. The gene calls are TRBV10-3 and TRBJ2-5, with D perhaps TRBD1 (6 bases). CDR3 amino acids: CAISRTGTETQYF. The DNA of the CDR3 is TGTGCCATCAGCAGAACAGGGACAGAGACCCAGTACTTC.